This T cell receptor beta chain was profiled in a study of Ad26.COV2.S vaccination and SARS-CoV-2 variants. Documented treatment: about 20 received Ad26.COV2.S at low or high dose, single or two shots; about five received placebo; per-sample allocation not given. On day 63 after the first injection, vaccine and placebo recipients gave samples. CDR3 length: 15 residues. The germline V and J ends were trimmed by 4 bases and 2 bases, with 13 bases remaining between them. Germline V gene data show CDR1 as SGDLS and CDR2 as YYNGEE. Sequenced by immunoSEQ multiplex PCR; TCRdb stores in-frame clones only, minus some. The sample has 300,000 to 400,000 clones; roughly 89% are singletons.

The gene calls are TRBV9 and TRBJ2-1, with no clear D. The receptor comes from a person aged 18-60 years who received the Ad26.COV2.S COVID-19 vaccine or a placebo. This material consisted of peripheral blood, taken in a trial of Ad26.COV2.S vaccine versus placebo. The CDR3 region has the DNA TGTGCCAGCAGCCCCCTAGAGAACCCCTACAATGAGCAGTTCTTC. Its translation is CASSPLENPYNEQFF. Full variable domain (rest looked up from reference TRBV9 and TRBJ2-1): DSGVTQTPKHLITATGQRVTLRCSPRSGDLSVYWYQQSLDQGLQFLIQYYNGEERAKGNILERFSAQQFPDLHSELNLSSLELGDSALYFCASSPLENPYNEQFFGPGTRLTVL.